Listed here are 31 T cell receptor beta chains from one sample, sequenced in a study of OX40 agonist ivuxolimab in advanced cancers. Profiling relied on immunoSEQ multiplex PCR, and the TCRdb table lists in-frame clones only, not all of them. The sample includes roughly 75,000 clones, about 83% of them seen just once. The specimen comprised CD4+ or CD8+ T cells sorted from blood, sampled in a trial of the OX40 agonist ivuxolimab. Receptor source: an adult with an advanced solid tumor such as melanoma, head and neck, liver or kidney cancer.

This chain connects TRBV19 to TRBJ2-3; 15 bases agree with TRBD2. Losses at the gene ends were 5 bases for V and 12 bases for J; bases not matched to a gene: 12. The CDR3 runs 16 residues. Germline V CDR1 and CDR2: LNHDA, SQIVND (reference sequence). The CDR3: CASSFGLAGGFNGQYF. CDR3 DNA sequence: TGTGCCAGTAGTTTTGGACTAGCGGGAGGGTTTAATGGCCAGTATTTT.

A single count supports this clone. The chain employs TRBV2 and TRBJ1-1; D is undetermined. This CDR3 region has 16 residues. The V end lost 7 bases, the J end lost 5 bases, and 23 bases lay between the germline ends. Germline lookup yields CDR1 SNHLY and CDR2 FYNNEI. This chain's CDR3 is CASTYFGRNSGTEAFF. CDR3 in DNA: TGTGCCAGCACCTACTTCGGACGGAACTCTGGGACTGAAGCTTTCTTT.

The chain joins TRBV18 to TRBJ1-2; the D gene is possibly TRBD1 (6 bases). The CDR3 contains 14 residues. Germline CDR1 KGHSH, CDR2 LQKENI. V lost 3 bases to trimming and J lost 8 bases, with 16 bases between them. The CDR3: CASSPPGTPAGYTF. DNA of the CDR3: TGTGCCAGCTCACCCCCCGGGACACCGGCGGGCTACACCTTC.

V is TRBV18 and J is TRBJ1-2; D is uncertain. The CDR3 length is 14 residues. Per the germline V gene, CDR1 is KGHSH and CDR2 is LQKENI. V was clipped by 2 bases and J by 6 bases, with 13 bases between them. The CDR3: CASSPLDEVHGYTF. The CDR3 DNA follows: TGTGCCAGCTCACCATTGGACGAAGTCCATGGCTACACCTTC.

J is TRBJ2-2 and V is TRBV7-2; no clear D gene. This CDR3 comprises 11 residues. CDR1 is SGHTA and CDR2 is FQGNSA in the germline V gene. V was shortened by 2 bases and J by 9 bases, with 4 bases between the two germline ends. The DNA for the CDR3 is TGTGCCAGCAGCTTATCGAGGGAGCTGTTTTTT. Its protein product is CASSLSRELFF.

This chain connects TRBV7-2 to TRBJ2-2; 9 positions match TRBD2. This CDR3 region has 17 residues. Trimming took 4 bases from V and 1 from J; bases not matched to a gene: 7. CDR1 SGHTA and CDR2 FQGNSA come from the germline V gene. Here the CDR3 reads CASSSHLAGRNTGELFF. For the CDR3, the DNA is TGTGCCAGCAGCTCGCACCTAGCGGGGAGGAACACCGGGGAGCTGTTTTTT. The variable domain in full, completed from reference TRBV7-2 and TRBJ2-2, reads GAGVSQSPSNKVTEKGKDVELRCDPISGHTALYWYRQSLGQGLEFLIYFQGNSAPDKSGLPSDRFSAERTGGSVSTLTIQRTQQEDSAVYLCASSSHLAGRNTGELFFGEGSRLTVL.

A single count supports this clone. The CDR3 coding sequence is TGTGCCAGCAGCCAAGGGGTGGACAGGGGTACCTTC. As protein: CASSQGVDRGTF. V and J are TRBV13 and TRBJ1-2; 9 nucleotides agree with TRBD1. Looked up from germline, CDR1 is PRHDT and CDR2 is FYEKMQ (reference sequence). V shed 5 bases and J 14 bases; nucleotides not matched to a gene: 9. The CDR3 is 12 residues long. Complete variable domain (other parts from reference TRBV13 and TRBJ1-2): AAGVIQSPRHLIKEKRETATLKCYPIPRHDTVYWYQQGPGQDPQFLISFYEKMQSDKGSIPDRFSAQQFSDYHSELNMSSLELGDSALYFCASSQGVDRGTFGSGTRLTVV.

The chain has TRBV11-2 and TRBJ2-3; no reliable D call. The V end was cut by 1 base, the J end by 1 base, with 3 bases between. The CDR3 loop spans 13 amino acids. Germline CDR1 and CDR2: SGHAT and FQNNGV. In DNA form, the CDR3 reads TGTGCCAGCAGCTTAGCGGGCACAGATACGCAGTATTTT. This gives the protein CASSLAGTDTQYF.

This clone was found a few times. This rearrangement joins TRBV18 to TRBJ2-7, with D hard to call. CDR1 is KGHSH, CDR2 LQKENI, per germline. This CDR3 has 13 residues. Between the trimmed V and J ends, which lost 3 bases and 6 bases, there was a span of 12 bases. This CDR3 is CASSPRSKGEQYF. In DNA form, the CDR3 reads TGTGCCAGCTCACCCAGATCAAAAGGCGAGCAGTACTTC.

The chain combines TRBV2 with TRBJ2-5; D is perhaps TRBD1 or TRBD2 (5 bases each). CDR1 is SNHLY, CDR2 FYNNEI, per germline. V was shortened by 7 bases and J by 3 bases, with 9 bases between the two germline ends. The CDR3 sequence is 12 residues long. CDR3 region: CASKEGKETQYF. The CDR3 nucleotides read TGTGCCAGCAAAGAGGGGAAAGAGACCCAGTACTTC.

This clone was seen more than once but under ten times. The rearrangement uses TRBV28 and TRBJ1-1; D may be TRBD1 (5 bases). The V gene's germline CDR1 is MDHEN and CDR2 SYDVKM. Trimming took off 3 bases at V and 5 bases at J, with 16 bases between the two ends. The CDR3 length is 15 residues. The CDR3 nucleotides read TGTGCCAGCAGTTTTGGGGGGACCCGGGGAACTGAAGCTTTCTTT. It codes for CASSFGGTRGTEAFF.

This sequence joins TRBV19 and TRBJ1-3; weak D call: TRBD1 (6 bases). The CDR3 has 14 residues. V shed 5 bases and J shed 5 bases, with 13 bases lying between them. The germline V gene has CDR1 LNHDA and CDR2 SQIVND (reference sequence). CDR3: CASSFGDRRNTIYF. The CDR3 DNA sequence: TGTGCCAGTAGTTTCGGAGACAGGAGAAACACCATATATTTT.

This chain uses TRBV18 with TRBJ2-5, with a tentative D call TRBD1 (5 bases). The CDR3 sequence is 14 residues long. Trimming took off 2 bases at V and 2 bases at J, with 9 bases between the two ends. Germline CDR1 is KGHSH and CDR2 is LQKENI. Here the CDR3 reads CASSPARVQETQYF. The CDR3 DNA reads TGTGCCAGCTCACCAGCCAGGGTACAAGAGACCCAGTACTTC.

The chain employs TRBV30 and TRBJ2-5; a weak D match, TRBD1 (5 bases). The V end lost 0 bases, the J end lost 2 bases, and 7 bases lay between the germline ends. The CDR3 runs to 13 residues. The germline V gene encodes CDR1 GTSNPN and CDR2 SVGIG (reference sequence). As DNA, the CDR3 is TGTGCCTGGAGTGTACAGGCACAAGAGACCCAGTACTTC. Amino acid sequence: CAWSVQAQETQYF.

The chain combines TRBV13 with TRBJ2-6; D ambiguous. Per germline, CDR1 PRHDT and CDR2 FYEKMQ (reference sequence). This CDR3 comprises 14 residues. Trimming took off 5 bases at V and 0 bases at J, with 5 bases between the two ends. In DNA, the CDR3 is TGTGCCAGCAGCACCCTCTCTGGGGCCAACGTCCTGACTTTC. It translates to CASSTLSGANVLTF.

The chain recombines TRBV5-1 with TRBJ1-1, with D maybe TRBD1 (6 bases). This CDR3 contains 14 residues. The germline V and J ends were trimmed by 6 bases and 2 bases, with 14 bases remaining between them. Germline-derived CDR1 and CDR2 are SGHRS and YFSETQ. The CDR3 here is CASTLGAGNTEAFF. The CDR3 region has the DNA TGCGCCAGCACCCTGGGGGCGGGAAACACTGAAGCTTTCTTT.

V gene TRBV6-1 combines with J gene TRBJ1-2; unclear D gene. V shed 1 base and J shed 7 bases, with 13 bases lying between them. From germline, CDR1 is MNHNS and CDR2 SASEGT. This CDR3 comprises 14 residues. CDR3 bases: TGTGCCAGCAGTGAAGGTCATTCTCGGCTTGGCTACACCTTC. Translating it yields CASSEGHSRLGYTF.

The J gene is TRBJ2-1, the V gene TRBV5-4, with 11 bases lining up with TRBD2. From germline, CDR1 is SGHNT and CDR2 YYREEE (reference sequence). Trimming at V came to 0 bases and at J to 5 bases, leaving 7 bases not matched to a gene. This CDR3 has 17 residues. CDR3 sequence (DNA): TGTGCCAGCAGCTTGGGTAAGGGGACTAGCGGAAACAATGAGCAGTTCTTC. Its protein is CASSLGKGTSGNNEQFF.

This clone was found a few times. The J gene is TRBJ2-1, the V gene TRBV7-9; D remains unclear. V was pared by 8 bases and J by 10 bases, with 12 bases between. CDR1 SEHNR and CDR2 FQNEAQ come from the germline V gene (reference sequence). The CDR3 loop spans 11 amino acids. The CDR3: CASAPLGEQFF. The DNA for the CDR3 is TGTGCCAGCGCCCCCCTGGGGGAGCAGTTCTTC.

This chain links TRBV19 with TRBJ1-1; TRBD1 aligns across 7 bases. The V gene end was trimmed by 7 bases and the J gene end by 8 bases; junction bases not matched to a gene: 19. The CDR3 loop spans 16 amino acids. The germline V gene has CDR1 LNHDA and CDR2 SQIVND (reference sequence). The CDR3 nucleotides are TGTGCCAGTACCCCATCCACAGGGGAACCTACACCCGAAGCTTTCTTT. It is translated as CASTPSTGEPTPEAFF.

This sequence joins TRBV29-1 and TRBJ1-6, with 7 bases identical to TRBD1. Germline lookup yields CDR1 SQVTM and CDR2 ANQGSEA. The CDR3 runs 13 residues. The J segment lost 7 bases and the V segment lost 6 bases, leaving 6 bases of the junction unmatched. CDR3 sequence reads: CSVRGGGNSPLHF. The CDR3 DNA sequence: TGCAGCGTCCGGGGAGGGGGCAATTCACCCCTCCACTTT.

The J gene is TRBJ1-5, the V gene TRBV7-2, with 12 bases lining up with TRBD1. Per the germline V gene, CDR1 is SGHTA and CDR2 is FQGNSA. Trimming at V came to 6 bases and at J to 8 bases, leaving 5 bases not matched to a gene. CDR3 size: 14 residues. The CDR3 sequence is CASSTGTGGKPQHF. In DNA form, the CDR3 reads TGTGCCAGCAGTACCGGGACAGGGGGCAAGCCCCAGCATTTT.

For this clone: This sample includes further DNA sequences coding for the same CDR3. The chain uses TRBV5-4 and TRBJ1-4; D gene uncertain. This CDR3 region has 12 residues. Trimming stripped 0 bases from V and 8 bases from J, with 5 bases between. Germline V gene sequence: CDR1 SGHNT, CDR2 YYREEE (reference sequence). CDR3 residues: CASSLEREKLFF. The CDR3 region has the DNA TGTGCCAGCAGCTTGGAGAGGGAAAAACTGTTTTTT.

The chain uses TRBV5-4 and TRBJ2-2; a possible D gene is TRBD2 (5 bases). V lost 4 bases to trimming and J lost 0 bases, with 10 bases between them. Germline CDR1 reads SGHNT; CDR2 reads YYREEE (reference sequence). This CDR3 contains 15 residues. CDR3 region: CASSATGTNTGELFF. CDR3 coding DNA: TGTGCCAGCAGCGCCACGGGGACGAACACCGGGGAGCTGTTTTTT.

The J gene is TRBJ2-6, the V gene TRBV27; 7 bases are a match to TRBD1. The CDR3 loop spans 19 amino acids. Germline CDR1 MNHEY, CDR2 SMNVEV (reference sequence). Trimming at V came to 7 bases and at J to 0 bases, leaving 15 bases not matched to a gene. This CDR3 reads CASTPFSGTASSGANVLTF. CDR3 DNA sequence: TGTGCCAGCACTCCCTTTTCCGGGACAGCCAGCTCTGGGGCCAACGTCCTGACTTTC.

The V gene is TRBV4-3, the J gene TRBJ2-7; 11 bases map to TRBD2. The germline V gene encodes CDR1 LGHNA and CDR2 YSLEER. There are 18 residues in the CDR3. With 1 base clipped from V and 3 bases from J, the junction kept 11 bases outside the gene matches. The CDR3 DNA reads as TGCGCCAGCAGCCAAGCCAAGGGTAGCGGGAGGGGTGGCTACGAGCAGTACTTC. Amino acid sequence: CASSQAKGSGRGGYEQYF.

The CDR3 spells CASSYGQPGANVLTF. In nucleotides, the CDR3 is TGTGCCAGCAGTTACGGACAGCCCGGGGCCAACGTCCTGACTTTC. The chain has TRBV27 and TRBJ2-6; tentatively, D is TRBD1 (6 bases). This CDR3 has 15 amino acids. Germline V lookup: CDR1 MNHEY, CDR2 SMNVEV (reference sequence). V was trimmed by 4 bases and J by 4 bases, leaving 11 bases between them. The full variable domain, in which reference TRBV27 and TRBJ2-6 provide the parts outside the CDR3, is EAQVTQNPRYLITVTGKKLTVTCSQNMNHEYMSWYRQDPGLGLRQIYYSMNVEVTDKGDVPEGYKVSRKEKRNFPLILESPSPNQTSLYFCASSYGQPGANVLTFGAGSRLTVL.

V is TRBV30 and J is TRBJ1-2; D unresolved. This CDR3 is 12 amino acids long. Trimming removed 1 base from V and 8 bases from J, with 11 bases in between. The germline V gene encodes CDR1 GTSNPN and CDR2 SVGIG (reference sequence). CDR3 in amino acids: CAWSADLGGYTF. CDR3 bases: TGTGCCTGGAGTGCGGATCTGGGGGGCTACACCTTC.

The chain couples TRBV5-1 to TRBJ2-1; either TRBD1 or TRBD2 may fit D (5 bases each). Trimming cost V 2 bases and J 9 bases, with 15 bases left between them. Germline V gene lookup returns CDR1 SGHRS and CDR2 YFSETQ. The CDR3 is made up of 14 amino acids. CDR3 bases: TGCGCCAGCAGCTTTAGTTCGGGGCTTGGTGAGCAGTTCTTC. Protein product: CASSFSSGLGEQFF.

CDR3 in DNA: TGCGCCAGCAGCATAGGGCCACCGTCGGGCTACACCTTC. This codes for CASSIGPPSGYTF. The V gene is TRBV5-1, the J gene TRBJ1-2; D is uncertain. Germline V CDR1 and CDR2: SGHRS, YFSETQ. The CDR3 runs to 13 residues. V lost 4 bases to trimming and J lost 8 bases, with 15 bases between them.

The rearrangement links TRBV6-1 to TRBJ2-2; TRBD1 matches 7 bases. This CDR3 is built from 14 residues. Losses at the gene ends were 3 bases for V and 8 bases for J; bases not matched to a gene: 6. Germline CDR1 MNHNS, CDR2 SASEGT. For the CDR3, the DNA is TGTGCCAGCAGTGATAACAGGGGAAGGGGGGAGCTGTTTTTT. Its translation is CASSDNRGRGELFF.